These T cell receptor beta chains were read from a single sample in a study of T-cell reconstitution after alpha-beta-depleted transplantation in children. TCRdb re-analysed the PCR reads in MiXCR, keeping a single row per CDR3 protein. This table holds approximately 240,000 distinct CDR3 sequences, approximately 9.8% found once. The specimen was PBMCs from the stem cell graft donor, collected from the stem cell graft. The receptors come from a human donor who donated a stem cell graft to a child with SCID. CDR3s include the opening cysteine and the closing phenylalanine or tryptophan. D genes are given only for firm matches. Size tells how often a clone was seen (once, few, many) or the class of an expanded clone, and some rows leave it out.

TRBV20-1	NA	TRBJ2-4	many	TGCAGTCCCCTGCGGGGAGCCATTCAGTACTTC	CSPLRGAIQYF
TRBV20-1	NA	TRBJ1-1	many	TGCAGTGCTGAAGCGGACCTGGGGACTGAAGCTTTCTTT	CSAEADLGTEAFF
TRBV7-3	TRBD1	TRBJ2-1	many	TGTGCCAGCAGTTGGACAGGGAGCTCCTACAATGAGCAGTTCTTC	CASSWTGSSYNEQFF
TRBV11-2	NA	TRBJ2-7	many	TGTGCCAGCAGCTTAGAAGGCTACTTC	CASSLEGYF
TRBV10-3	TRBD1	TRBJ1-1	many	TGTGCCATCAATTCGGGGGGACAGATGAACACTGAAGCTTTCTTT	CAINSGGQMNTEAFF
TRBV5-5	NA	TRBJ1-1	few	TGTGCCAGCAGCTGGGGGAGGGGCACTGAAGCTTTCTTT	CASSWGRGTEAFF
TRBV18	NA	TRBJ1-5	many	TGTGCCAGCTCACGGGGGGGCAGTCAGCCCCAGCATTTT	CASSRGGSQPQHF
TRBV9	NA	TRBJ1-4	NA	TGTGCCAGCAGCGTAGATGGGGCAAGTGAAAAACTGTTTTTT	CASSVDGASEKLFF
TRBV20-1	TRBD2	TRBJ2-1	many	TGCAGTGCTAGAGGACTAGCGGGGGTTGAGCAGTTCTTC	CSARGLAGVEQFF
TRBV10-3	TRBD2	TRBJ2-5	many	TGTGCCATCAGTGAGCCGAGACTAGCGGGGTTGACCCAGTACTTC	CAISEPRLAGLTQYF
TRBV2	NA	TRBJ2-7	NA	TGTGCCAGCGTGCAGGTTTCCGACACCTACGAGCAGTACTTC	CASVQVSDTYEQYF
TRBV5-1	NA	TRBJ1-5	many	TGCGCCAGCAGCTTGGGACTTAATCAGCCCCAGCATTTT	CASSLGLNQPQHF
TRBV5-1	NA	TRBJ2-7	many	TGCGCCAGCAGCTTTGACCGAGCCTACGAGCAGTACTTC	CASSFDRAYEQYF
TRBV7-8	NA	TRBJ1-5	NA	TGTGCCAGCAGCCCCCTTCTTGCTAGCAATCAGCCCCAGCATTTT	CASSPLLASNQPQHF
TRBV10-3	NA	TRBJ1-5	NA	TGTGCCATCAGCGCCGAAAATCCCTATAGCAATCAGCCCCAGCATTTT	CAISAENPYSNQPQHF
TRBV9	NA	TRBJ1-1	many	TGTGCCAGCAGCCCCCACGACCAACAGGACACTGAAGCTTTCTTT	CASSPHDQQDTEAFF
TRBV20-1	NA	TRBJ2-7	many	TGCAGTGCTACAGGGGACCAGGGTAGCCCCTACGAGCAGTACTTC	CSATGDQGSPYEQYF
TRBV5-1	TRBD1	TRBJ1-1	many	TGCGCCAGCAGCTCCCAGGGGGCGAGCACTGAAGCTTTCTTT	CASSSQGASTEAFF
TRBV20-1	NA	TRBJ1-1	many	TGCAGTGCGAGGGTATGGCGGAACACTGAAGCTTTCTTT	CSARVWRNTEAFF